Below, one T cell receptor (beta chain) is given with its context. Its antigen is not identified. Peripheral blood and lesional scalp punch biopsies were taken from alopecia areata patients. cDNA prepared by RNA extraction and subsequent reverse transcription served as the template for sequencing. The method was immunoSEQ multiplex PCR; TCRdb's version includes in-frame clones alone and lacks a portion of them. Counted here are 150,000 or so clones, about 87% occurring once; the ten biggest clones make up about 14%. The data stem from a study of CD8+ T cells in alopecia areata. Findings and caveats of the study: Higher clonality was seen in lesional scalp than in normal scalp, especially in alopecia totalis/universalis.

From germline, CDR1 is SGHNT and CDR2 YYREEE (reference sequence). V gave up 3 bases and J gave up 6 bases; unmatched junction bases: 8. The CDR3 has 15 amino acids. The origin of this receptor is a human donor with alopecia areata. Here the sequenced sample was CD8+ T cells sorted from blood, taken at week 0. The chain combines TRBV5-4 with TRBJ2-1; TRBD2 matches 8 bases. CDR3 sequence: CASSSGGATVNEQFF. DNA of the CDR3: TGTGCCAGCAGCTCCGGGGGGGCAACGGTCAATGAGCAGTTCTTC.